This TCR beta chain was observed in a study of a mutant IDH1 vaccine in newly diagnosed glioma. The CDR3 contains 13 residues. V lost 1 base, J lost 12 bases, and 8 bases stayed unmatched. Germline loops: CDR1 MGHRA, CDR2 YSYEKL. Noted time point: week 23, last vaccination. Topical imiquimod was applied with each vaccine dose, which held 300 ug of mutant IDH1 20-mer peptide. Those who donated had recent WHO grade 3 or 4 IDH1-mutant, ATRX-lost astrocytomas. In the case of this clone: Antigen: not known.

Method: immunoSEQ multiplex PCR; TCRdb's copy keeps in-frame clones and lacks some. Of fewer than 30,000 clones in the sample, 80% were seen once. The chain combines TRBV4-1 with TRBJ2-7, with TRBD2 matching 8 bases. This receptor was identified in a woman under 30 with glioma. Material: PBMCs, obtained from a glioma patient whose treatment included an IDH1 peptide vaccine. CDR3: CASSQARGDKLYF. The CDR3 DNA reads TGCGCCAGCAGCCAAGCGCGGGGGGACAAGCTGTACTTC.